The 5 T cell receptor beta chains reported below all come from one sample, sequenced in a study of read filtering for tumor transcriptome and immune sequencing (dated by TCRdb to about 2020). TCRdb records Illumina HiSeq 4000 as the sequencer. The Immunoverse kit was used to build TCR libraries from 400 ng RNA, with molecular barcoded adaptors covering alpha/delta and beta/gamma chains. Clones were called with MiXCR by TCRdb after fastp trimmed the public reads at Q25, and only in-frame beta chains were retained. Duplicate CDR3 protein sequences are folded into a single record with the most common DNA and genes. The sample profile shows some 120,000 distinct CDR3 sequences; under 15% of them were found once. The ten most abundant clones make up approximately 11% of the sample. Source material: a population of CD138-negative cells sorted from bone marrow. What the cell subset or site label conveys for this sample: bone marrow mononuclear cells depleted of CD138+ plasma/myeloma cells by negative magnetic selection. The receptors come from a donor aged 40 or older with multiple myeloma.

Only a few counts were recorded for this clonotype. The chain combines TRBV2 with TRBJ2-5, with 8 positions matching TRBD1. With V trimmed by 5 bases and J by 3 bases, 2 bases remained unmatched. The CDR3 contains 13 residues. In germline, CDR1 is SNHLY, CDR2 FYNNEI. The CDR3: CASSMTGEETQYF. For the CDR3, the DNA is TGTGCCAGCAGTATGACAGGGGAAGAGACCCAGTACTTC. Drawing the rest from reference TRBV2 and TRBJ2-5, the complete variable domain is EPEVTQTPSHQVTQMGQEVILRCVPISNHLYFYWYRQILGQKVEFLVSFYNNEISEKSEIFDDQFSVERPDGSNFTLKIRSTKLEDSAMYFCASSMTGEETQYFGPGTRLLVL.

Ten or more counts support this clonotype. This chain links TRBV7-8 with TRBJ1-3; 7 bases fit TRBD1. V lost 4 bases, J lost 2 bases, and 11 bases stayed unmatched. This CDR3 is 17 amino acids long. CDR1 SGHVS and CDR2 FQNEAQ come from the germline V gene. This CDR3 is CASSSSDPGTAGNTIYF. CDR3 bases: TGTGCCAGCAGCTCGAGTGACCCCGGGACAGCTGGAAACACCATATATTTT.

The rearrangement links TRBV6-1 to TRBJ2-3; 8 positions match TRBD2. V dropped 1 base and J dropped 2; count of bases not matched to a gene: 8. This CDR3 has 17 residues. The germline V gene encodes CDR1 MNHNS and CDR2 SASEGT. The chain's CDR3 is CASSEDPAGELTDTQYF. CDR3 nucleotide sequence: TGTGCCAGCAGTGAAGATCCAGCGGGGGAACTCACAGATACGCAGTATTTT.

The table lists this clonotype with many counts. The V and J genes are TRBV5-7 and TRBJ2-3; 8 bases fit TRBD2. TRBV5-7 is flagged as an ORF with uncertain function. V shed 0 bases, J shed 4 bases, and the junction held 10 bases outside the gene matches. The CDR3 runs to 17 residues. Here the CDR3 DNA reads TGTGCCAGCAGCTTGGGGGAGCGGGAGAGTCTCGCAGATACGCAGTATTTT. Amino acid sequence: CASSLGERESLADTQYF.

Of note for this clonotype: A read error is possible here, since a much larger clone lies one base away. The CDR3 is CSARGDRGHDTLYF. CDR3 nucleotide sequence: TGCAGTGCTAGAGGGGACAGGGGGCATGATACGCTGTATTTT. J is TRBJ2-3 and V is TRBV20-1, with 12 bases that match TRBD1. Germline CDR1 reads DFQATT; CDR2 reads SNEGSKA (reference sequence). This CDR3 has 14 amino acids.